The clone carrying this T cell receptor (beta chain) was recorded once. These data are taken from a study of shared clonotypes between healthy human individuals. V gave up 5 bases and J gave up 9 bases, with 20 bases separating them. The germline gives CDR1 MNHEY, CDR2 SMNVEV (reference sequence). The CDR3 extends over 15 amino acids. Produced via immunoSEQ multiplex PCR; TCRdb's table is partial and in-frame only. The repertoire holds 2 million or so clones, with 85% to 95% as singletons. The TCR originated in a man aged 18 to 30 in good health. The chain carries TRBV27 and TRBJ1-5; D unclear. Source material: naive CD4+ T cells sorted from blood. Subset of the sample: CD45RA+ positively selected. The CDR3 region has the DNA TGTGCCAGCAGTCAAACCCCTTTGACCCCAGGGCCCCAGCATTTT. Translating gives CASSQTPLTPGPQHF.